The clone carrying this T cell receptor (beta chain) was observed at least ten times. The target antigen is unknown. This specimen comes from a study of metastatic and nonmetastatic thyroid tumors. At the level of the study: The authors compared repertoires across blood and tumor or nodule tissue from malignant and benign thyroid patients.

The germline gives CDR1 SGHAT, CDR2 FQNNGV. The V and J ends lost 5 bases and 0 bases respectively, with 11 bases between them. The CDR3 sequence is 15 residues long. Among the patients, none had received any treatment before thyroid surgery. Study-wide findings and caveats: Significantly greater TCR beta diversity was reportedly found in malignant thyroid tumors than in benign nodules (in blood and tumor).

In the authors' workflow: What underpinned the distant-metastasis classifier for papillary thyroid cancer was the set of CDR3 differences across clinicopathological groups. TCRdb re-analyzed the PCR reads using MiXCR. TCRdb's processing, not the authors', yielded these V and J calls. This table holds 20,000 to 25,000 clones, 20% found once. This clonotype was sampled from a female donor with papillary thyroid cancer or a benign thyroid nodule (not recorded which). Some clones in this sample may be carry-over from other donors' samples. Sequenced material: adjacent normal tissue. The V call is TRBV11-2, the J call TRBJ1-3; D is undetermined. CDR3 nucleotide sequence: TGTGCCAGCAGCCAAGAGCCGAGCTCTGGAAACACCATATATTTT. Translation: CASSQEPSSGNTIYF.